This is a list of T cell receptor beta chains from one sample in a study of siplizumab effects on memory and regulatory T cells. Here immunoSEQ multiplex PCR was the method, and the copy in TCRdb shows in-frame clones only, minus some. This table has more than 95,000 clones, over 90% appearing once. The sample was Tregs sorted from blood. Receptor source: a human donor in good health. The CDR3 runs from the conserved cysteine through the conserved F or W. D genes are given only for firm matches. Rows may omit the clone size; those that give it use once, few, many or a size class.

- | once | TRBJ2-1 | TRBV11-3 | CASMRSGYNEQFF | TGTGCCAGTATGAGGAGCGGTTACAATGAGCAGTTCTTC
- | - | TRBJ2-2 | TRBV6-5 | CASRITVRNTGELFF | TGTGCCAGCAGAATAACGGTCAGAAACACCGGGGAGCTGTTTTTT
- | - | TRBJ2-7 | TRBV13 | CASSLGAGRTYEQYF | TGTGCCAGCAGCTTAGGCGCGGGAAGGACCTACGAGCAGTACTTC
- | - | TRBJ1-1 | TRBV5-1 | CASSLAEEGEAFF | TGCGCCAGCAGCTTGGCCGAGGAGGGTGAAGCTTTCTTT
- | - | TRBJ2-5 | TRBV5-1 | CASSLEGFGAETQYF | TGCGCCAGCAGCTTGGAAGGGTTCGGGGCAGAGACCCAGTACTTC
TRBD2 | - | TRBJ2-5 | TRBV25-1 | CASSEFLAGGGETQYF | TGTGCCAGCAGTGAATTCCTAGCGGGAGGAGGCGAGACCCAGTACTTC
- | - | TRBJ2-7 | TRBV6-1 | CASSGNRVTGEQYF | TGTGCCAGCAGTGGGAACAGGGTTACTGGCGAGCAGTACTTC
- | - | TRBJ2-2 | TRBV2 | CASSKNGAGTYTGELFF | TGTGCCAGCAGCAAAAATGGGGCGGGGACTTACACCGGGGAGCTGTTTTTT
TRBD2 | - | TRBJ2-5 | TRBV30 | CACTVGGYQETQYF | TGTGCCTGCACGGTGGGAGGGTACCAAGAGACCCAGTACTTC
- | - | TRBJ2-3 | TRBV14 | CASSRDRPTDTQYF | TGTGCCAGCAGCCGAGACCGGCCAACAGATACGCAGTATTTT
- | - | TRBJ2-5 | TRBV9 | CASSVGRYQETQYF | TGTGCCAGCAGCGTAGGGCGTTACCAAGAGACCCAGTACTTC
- | - | TRBJ2-1 | TRBV10-2 | CASSEVPVREGDEQFF | TGCGCCAGCAGTGAGGTCCCGGTGCGGGAAGGGGATGAGCAGTTCTTC
- | - | TRBJ1-6 | TRBV27 | CASSPRGVSPLHF | TGTGCCAGCAGTCCTCGTGGGGTTTCACCCCTCCACTTT
- | - | TRBJ2-5 | TRBV9 | CASSVGTSETQYF | TGTGCCAGCAGCGTAGGGACGTCAGAGACCCAGTACTTC
TRBD1 | - | TRBJ1-1 | TRBV18 | CASSRGQLNTEAFF | TGTGCCAGCTCGCGGGGACAGCTGAACACTGAAGCTTTCTTT
- | - | TRBJ2-7 | TRBV19 | CASSIFFGSSYEQYF | TGTGCCAGTAGTATATTTTTCGGGTCCTCCTACGAGCAGTACTTC